This T cell receptor (beta chain) was identified during a study of blood T cell repertoires in COVID-19. Study-level background: Italy, Spain and the United States were the sources of the convalescent and acute COVID-19 samples. Sources were T cells, B-cell-depleted T cells, or PBMCs; the material itself was cDNA or gDNA.

Per the authors' pipeline: The authors estimated nucleated cell counts from reference gene primer amplification. The repertoire was sequenced with immunoSEQ multiplex PCR; TCRdb's copy has only in-frame clones and lacks some. V, J and clone size are taken as reported in that table, and D and trimming were inferred from the DNA itself. The sample lists 200,000 to 250,000 clones, roughly four fifths seen once, with about 1.9% in the top ten. In germline, CDR1 is MNHNS, CDR2 SASEGT. With 1 base clipped from V and 6 bases from J, the junction kept 7 bases outside the gene matches. The CDR3 loop spans 16 amino acids.

Sample: peripheral blood. The TCR originated in a man younger than 40 who had recovered from COVID-19. The V call is TRBV6-1, the J call TRBJ2-1; 9 nucleotides match TRBD2. CDR3: CASSEEEGGGANEQFF. The CDR3 DNA follows: TGTGCCAGCAGTGAAGAGGAAGGCGGGGGGGCCAATGAGCAGTTCTTC.